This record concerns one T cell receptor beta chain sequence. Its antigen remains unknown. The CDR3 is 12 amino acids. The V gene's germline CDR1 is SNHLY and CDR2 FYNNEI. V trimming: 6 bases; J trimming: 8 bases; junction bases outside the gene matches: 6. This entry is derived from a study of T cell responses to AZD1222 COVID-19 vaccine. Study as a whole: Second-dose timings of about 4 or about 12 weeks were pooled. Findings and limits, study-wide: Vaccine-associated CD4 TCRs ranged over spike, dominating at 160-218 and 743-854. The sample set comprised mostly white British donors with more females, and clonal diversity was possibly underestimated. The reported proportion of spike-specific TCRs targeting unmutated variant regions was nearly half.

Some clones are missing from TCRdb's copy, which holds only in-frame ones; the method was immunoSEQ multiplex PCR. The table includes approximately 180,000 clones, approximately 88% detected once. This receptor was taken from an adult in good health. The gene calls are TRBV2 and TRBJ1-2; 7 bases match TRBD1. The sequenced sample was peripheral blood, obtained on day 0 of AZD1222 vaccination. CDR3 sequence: CASRIGTVGYTF. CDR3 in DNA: TGTGCCAGCAGGATTGGGACAGTCGGCTACACCTTC. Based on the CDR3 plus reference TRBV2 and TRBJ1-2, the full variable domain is EPEVTQTPSHQVTQMGQEVILRCVPISNHLYFYWYRQILGQKVEFLVSFYNNEISEKSEIFDDQFSVERPDGSNFTLKIRSTKLEDSAMYFCASRIGTVGYTFGSGTRLTVV.